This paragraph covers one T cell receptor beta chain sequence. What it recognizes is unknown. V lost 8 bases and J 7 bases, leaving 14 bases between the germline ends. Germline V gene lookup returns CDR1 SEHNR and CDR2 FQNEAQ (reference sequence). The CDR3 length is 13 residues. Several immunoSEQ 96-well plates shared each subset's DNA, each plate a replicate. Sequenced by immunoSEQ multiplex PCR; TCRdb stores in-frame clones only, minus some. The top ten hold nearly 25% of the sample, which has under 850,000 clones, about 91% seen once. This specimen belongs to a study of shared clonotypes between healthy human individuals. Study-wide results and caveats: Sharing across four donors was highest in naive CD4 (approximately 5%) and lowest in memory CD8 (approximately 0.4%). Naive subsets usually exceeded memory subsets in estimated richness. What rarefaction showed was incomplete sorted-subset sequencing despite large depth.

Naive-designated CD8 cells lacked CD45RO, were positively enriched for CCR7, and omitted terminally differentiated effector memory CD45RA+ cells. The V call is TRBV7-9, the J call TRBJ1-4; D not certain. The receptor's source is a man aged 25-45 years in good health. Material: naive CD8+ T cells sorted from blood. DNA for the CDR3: TGTGCCAGCGGGTTGAAGGGAGGTGAAAAACTGTTTTTT. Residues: CASGLKGGEKLFF.